The sequence of this TCR beta chain was determined in a study of blood T cell repertoires in COVID-19. Study-wide background: PBMCs, B-cell-depleted T cells, or T cells were the source of the cDNA or gDNA that made up the material.

The V gene end was trimmed by 5 bases and the J gene end by 1 base; junction bases not matched to a gene: 0. The CDR3 runs to 14 residues. Germline lookup yields CDR1 SGHKS and CDR2 YYEKEE (reference sequence). This table comes from immunoSEQ multiplex PCR, and its TCRdb copy is limited to in-frame clones, with some not included. The sample records about 270,000 clones, around four fifths being singletons. This sequence was found in a woman between 50 and 59 years old with active or convalescent COVID-19. The specimen was peripheral blood. This chain connects TRBV5-5 to TRBJ2-3, with TRBD2 matching 11 bases. CDR3 in amino acids: CASRGLAGTDTQYF. Here the CDR3 DNA reads TGTGCCAGCAGGGGACTAGCGGGCACAGATACGCAGTATTTT. The whole variable domain, remainder taken from reference TRBV5-5 and TRBJ2-3, is DAGVTQSPTHLIKTRGQQVTLRCSPISGHKSVSWYQQVLGQGPQFIFQYYEKEERGRGNFPDRFSARQFPNYSSELNVNALLLGDSALYLCASRGLAGTDTQYFGPGTRLTVL.